The clone carrying this T cell receptor beta chain was seen a few times. Antigen: not known. The data were taken from a study of human T cells and chemical hapten exposure. The overall study: The study enrolled mostly female patients with alopecia areata, totalis or universalis. Study results and limitations: Those TCRs sitting above 1 in 1000 frequency stayed the same with DPC sensitization.

Time point reported: patch test 3, about 24 weeks after DPC sensitization. Treatment noted: therapeutic diphenylcyclopropenone sensitization with weekly scalp DPC. TCRdb processed the RACE reads anew with MiXCR; each CDR3 protein has one entry. The sample includes over 55,000 distinct CDR3 sequences, roughly 11% of them seen just once. This receptor was obtained from a woman between 50 and 59 years old with alopecia areata. Some clones in this sample may be carry-over from other donors' samples. The starting material was whole blood, obtained in connection with sensitization to the hapten diphenylcyclopropenone (DPC).

CDR3 bases: TGCAGCGTTCAGTCTGTGGAGGAAACCTATGGCTACACCTTC. Its translation is CSVQSVEETYGYTF. The rearrangement joins TRBV29-1 to TRBJ1-2, with D hard to call. The CDR3 runs 14 residues. Germline CDR1 SQVTM, CDR2 ANQGSEA. Trimming left V 5 bases short and J 4 bases short, with 17 bases between.